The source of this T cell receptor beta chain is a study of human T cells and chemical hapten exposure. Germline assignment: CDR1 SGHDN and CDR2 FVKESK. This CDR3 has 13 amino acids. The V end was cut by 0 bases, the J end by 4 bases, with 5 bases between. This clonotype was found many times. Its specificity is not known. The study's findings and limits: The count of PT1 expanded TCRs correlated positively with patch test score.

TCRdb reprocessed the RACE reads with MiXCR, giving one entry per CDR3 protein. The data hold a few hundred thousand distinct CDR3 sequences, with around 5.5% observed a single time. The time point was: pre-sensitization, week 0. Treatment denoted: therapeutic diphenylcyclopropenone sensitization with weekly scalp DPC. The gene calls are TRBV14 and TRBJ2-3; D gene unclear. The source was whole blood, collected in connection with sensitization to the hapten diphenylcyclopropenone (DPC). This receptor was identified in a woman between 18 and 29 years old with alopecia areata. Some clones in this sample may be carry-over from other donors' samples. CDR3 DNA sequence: TGTGCCAGCAGCCAAGATCTAGCAGATACGCAGTATTTT. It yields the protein CASSQDLADTQYF.